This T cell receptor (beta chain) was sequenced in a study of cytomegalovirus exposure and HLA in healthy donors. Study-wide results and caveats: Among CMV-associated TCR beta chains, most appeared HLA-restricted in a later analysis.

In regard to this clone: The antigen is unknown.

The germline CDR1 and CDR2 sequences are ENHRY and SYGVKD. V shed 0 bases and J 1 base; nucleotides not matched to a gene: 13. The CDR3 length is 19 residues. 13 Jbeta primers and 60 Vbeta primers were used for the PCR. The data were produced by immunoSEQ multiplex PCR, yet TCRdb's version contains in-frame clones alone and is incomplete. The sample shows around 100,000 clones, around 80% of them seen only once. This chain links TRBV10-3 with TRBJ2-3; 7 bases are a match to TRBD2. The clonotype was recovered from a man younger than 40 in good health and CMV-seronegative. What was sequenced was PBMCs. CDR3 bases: TGTGCCATCAGTGAGTCAATGAACAGACGGGAGGTAGGCACAGATACGCAGTATTTT. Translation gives CAISESMNRREVGTDTQYF.